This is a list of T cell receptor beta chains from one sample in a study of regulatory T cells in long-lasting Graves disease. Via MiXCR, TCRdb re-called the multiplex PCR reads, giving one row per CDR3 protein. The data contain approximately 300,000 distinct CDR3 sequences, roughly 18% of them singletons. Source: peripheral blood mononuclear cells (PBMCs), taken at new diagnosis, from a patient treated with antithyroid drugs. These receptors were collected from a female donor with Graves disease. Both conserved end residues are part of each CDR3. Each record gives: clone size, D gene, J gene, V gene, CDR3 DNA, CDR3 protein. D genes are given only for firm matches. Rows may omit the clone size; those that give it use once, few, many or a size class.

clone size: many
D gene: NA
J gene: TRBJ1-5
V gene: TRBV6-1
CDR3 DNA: TGTGCCAGCAGTGAAGCGACAGGACACAATCAGCCCCAGCATTTT
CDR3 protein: CASSEATGHNQPQHF

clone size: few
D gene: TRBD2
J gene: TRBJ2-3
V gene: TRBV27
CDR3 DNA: TGTGCCAGCAGCCTTGGTAGCGGGTGGGAGGATACGCAGTATTTT
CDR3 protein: CASSLGSGWEDTQYF

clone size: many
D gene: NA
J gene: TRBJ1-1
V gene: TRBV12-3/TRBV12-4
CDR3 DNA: TGTGCCAGCAGCGAACCGAACATCCCAGCTTTCTTT
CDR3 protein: CASSEPNIPAFF

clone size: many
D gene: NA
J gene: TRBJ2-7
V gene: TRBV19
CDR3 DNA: TGTGCCAGTTCTGACCAGGGAAGCTCCTACGAGCAGTACTTC
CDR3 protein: CASSDQGSSYEQYF

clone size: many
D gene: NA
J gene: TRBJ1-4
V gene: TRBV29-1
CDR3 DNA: TGCAGCGTTTATTCGGAAGGAATCGGGGACGCAATTTTT
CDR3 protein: CSVYSEGIGDAIF

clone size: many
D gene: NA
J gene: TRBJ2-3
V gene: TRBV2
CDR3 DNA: TGTGCCAGCAGTCCCTCGAAGGGCACAGATACGCAGTATTTT
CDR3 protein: CASSPSKGTDTQYF

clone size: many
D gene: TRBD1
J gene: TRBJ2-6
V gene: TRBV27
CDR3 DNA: TGTGCCAGCAGTTTTAGAGGACAGGGGGGCGTCCTGACTTTC
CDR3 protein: CASSFRGQGGVLTF

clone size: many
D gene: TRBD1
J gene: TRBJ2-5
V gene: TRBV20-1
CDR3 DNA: TGCAGTGCTAGAGTGGGGACAGGTAACCAAGAGACCCAGTACTTC
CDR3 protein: CSARVGTGNQETQYF

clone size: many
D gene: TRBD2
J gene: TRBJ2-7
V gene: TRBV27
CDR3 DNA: TGTGCCAGCAGTTTTCAACTAGCGGGAGGCCACGAGCAGTACTTC
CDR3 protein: CASSFQLAGGHEQYF

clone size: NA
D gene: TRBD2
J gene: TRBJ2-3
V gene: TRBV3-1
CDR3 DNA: TGTGCCAGCAGCCCGGGGGGGGCGGCAGATACGCAGTATTTT
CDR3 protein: CASSPGGAADTQYF

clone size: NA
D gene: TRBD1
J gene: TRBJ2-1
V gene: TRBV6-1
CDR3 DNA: TGTGCCAGCAGGTCGTTGGGACAGATCCCCTACAATGAGCAGTTCTTC
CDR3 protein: CASRSLGQIPYNEQFF

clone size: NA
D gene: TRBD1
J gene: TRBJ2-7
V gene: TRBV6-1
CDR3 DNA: TGTGCCAGCGGGACAGCCGGTGACGAGCAGTACTTC
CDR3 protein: CASGTAGDEQYF

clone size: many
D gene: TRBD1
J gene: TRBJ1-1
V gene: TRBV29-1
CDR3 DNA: TGCAGCGTTGATGACAGGGCGGGTGAAGCTTTCTTT
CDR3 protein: CSVDDRAGEAFF

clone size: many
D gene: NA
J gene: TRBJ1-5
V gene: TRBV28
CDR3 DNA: TGTGCCAGCAGTTTAATGTCGGCAGGGGACCAGCCCCAGCATTTT
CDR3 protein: CASSLMSAGDQPQHF

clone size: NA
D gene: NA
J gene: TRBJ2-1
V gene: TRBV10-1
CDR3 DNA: TGCGCCAGCAGTTTCTCCCCCGCGGCTCCCGCGGTCTTC
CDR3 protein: CASSFSPAAPAVF

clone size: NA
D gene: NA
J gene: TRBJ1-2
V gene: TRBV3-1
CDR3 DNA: TGTGCCAGCAGCCCCCTCCCGGGGAACTATGGCTACACCTTC
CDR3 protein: CASSPLPGNYGYTF

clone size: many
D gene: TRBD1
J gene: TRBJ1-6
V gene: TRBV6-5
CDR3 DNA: TGTGCCAGCAGTTACGACAGGGGAAATAATTCACCCCTCCACTTT
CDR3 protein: CASSYDRGNNSPLHF

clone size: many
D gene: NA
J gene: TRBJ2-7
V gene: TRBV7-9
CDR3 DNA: TGTGCCAGCAGCCTAGAAAGCGACGAGCAGTACTTC
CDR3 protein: CASSLESDEQYF

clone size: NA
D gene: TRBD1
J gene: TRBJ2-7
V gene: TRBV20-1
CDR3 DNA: TGCAGTGCCCGAGAGACAGGGGTCTACGAGCAGTACTTC
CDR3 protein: CSARETGVYEQYF

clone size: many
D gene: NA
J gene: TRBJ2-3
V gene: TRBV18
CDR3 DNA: TGTGCCAGCTCAACCACCACAGATACGCAGTATTTT
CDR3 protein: CASSTTTDTQYF

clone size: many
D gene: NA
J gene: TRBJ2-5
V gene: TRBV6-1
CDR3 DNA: TGTGCCAGCAGAGAAACCTTGGGAGAGACCCAGTACTTC
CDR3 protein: CASRETLGETQYF

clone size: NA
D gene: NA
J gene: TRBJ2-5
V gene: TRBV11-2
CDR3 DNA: TGTGCCAGCAGCCTCGGGGCTAGGGAGACCCAGTACTTC
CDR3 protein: CASSLGARETQYF

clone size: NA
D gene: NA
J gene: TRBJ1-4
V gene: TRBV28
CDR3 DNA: TGTGCCAGCAGTTTAATGCAGACAGACCCTAATGAAAAACTGTTTTTT
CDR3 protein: CASSLMQTDPNEKLFF

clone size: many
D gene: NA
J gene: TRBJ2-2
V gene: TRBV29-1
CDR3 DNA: TGCAGCGTTGAATACCCCCACACCGGGGAGCTGTTTTTT
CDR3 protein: CSVEYPHTGELFF

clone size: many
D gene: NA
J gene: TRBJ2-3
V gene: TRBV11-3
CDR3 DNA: TGTGCCAGCAGCCGAGTCGGGCCCACAGATACGCAGTATTTT
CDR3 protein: CASSRVGPTDTQYF

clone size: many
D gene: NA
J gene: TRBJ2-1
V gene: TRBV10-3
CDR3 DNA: TGTGCCATCAGTGTCGGTCTAGCGAGCGACAGCTCCTACAATGAGCAGTTCTTC
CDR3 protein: CAISVGLASDSSYNEQFF

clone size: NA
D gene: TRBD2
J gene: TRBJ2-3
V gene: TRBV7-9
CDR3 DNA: TGTGCCAGCAGCTTACTCCAGCGGGAGGAGCGAGTAGATACGCAGTATTTT
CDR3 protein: CASSLLQREERVDTQYF

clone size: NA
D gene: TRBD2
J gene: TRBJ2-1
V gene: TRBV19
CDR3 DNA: TGTGCCAGTAGTACAGGACTAGCGGGAGGTTCCTACAATGAGCAGTTCTTC
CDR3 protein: CASSTGLAGGSYNEQFF

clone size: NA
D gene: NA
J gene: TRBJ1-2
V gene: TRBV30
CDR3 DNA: TGTGCCTGGAGCGCTGGGGGAAAAGGGGGCTACACCTTC
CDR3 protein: CAWSAGGKGGYTF

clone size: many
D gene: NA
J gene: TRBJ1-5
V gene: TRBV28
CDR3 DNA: TGTGCCAGCAGTTTACCCCGACTTTGGAGTAGCAATCAGCCCCAGCATTTT
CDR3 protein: CASSLPRLWSSNQPQHF

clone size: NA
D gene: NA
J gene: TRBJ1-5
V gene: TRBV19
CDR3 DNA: TGTGCCAGTATGCCCCTGGGCGGGTATAGCAATCAGCCCCAGCATTTT
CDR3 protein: CASMPLGGYSNQPQHF

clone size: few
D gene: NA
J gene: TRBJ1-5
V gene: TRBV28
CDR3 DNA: TGTGCCAGCAGTCTCTCCGGGCCCGACAGAAACCATCAGCCCCAGCATTTT
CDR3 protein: CASSLSGPDRNHQPQHF